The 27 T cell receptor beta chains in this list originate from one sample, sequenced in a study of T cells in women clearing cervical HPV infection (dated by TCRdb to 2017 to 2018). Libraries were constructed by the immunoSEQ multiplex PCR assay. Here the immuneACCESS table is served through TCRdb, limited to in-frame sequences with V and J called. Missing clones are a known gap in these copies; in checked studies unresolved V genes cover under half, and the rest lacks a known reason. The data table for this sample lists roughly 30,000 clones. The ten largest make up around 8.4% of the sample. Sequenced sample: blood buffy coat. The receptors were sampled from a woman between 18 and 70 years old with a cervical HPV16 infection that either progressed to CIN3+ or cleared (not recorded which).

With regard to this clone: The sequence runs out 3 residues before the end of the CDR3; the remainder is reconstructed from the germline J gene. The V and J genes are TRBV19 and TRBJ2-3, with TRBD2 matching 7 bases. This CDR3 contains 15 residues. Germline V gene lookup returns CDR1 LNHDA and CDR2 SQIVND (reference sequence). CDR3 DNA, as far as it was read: TGTGCCAGTAGTATGTCAGGACTAGTTTTGGAGACG. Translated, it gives CASSMSGLVLET. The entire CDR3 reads CASSMSGLVLETQYF.

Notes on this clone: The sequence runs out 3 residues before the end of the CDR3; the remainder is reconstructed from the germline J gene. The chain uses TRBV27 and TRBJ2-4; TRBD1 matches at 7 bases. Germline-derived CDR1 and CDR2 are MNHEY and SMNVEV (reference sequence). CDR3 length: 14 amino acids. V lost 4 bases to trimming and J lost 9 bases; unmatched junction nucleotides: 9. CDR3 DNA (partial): TGTGCCAGCAGTTCCCTGGACAGGCAGGGCATT. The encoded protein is CASSSLDRQGI. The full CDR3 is CASSSLDRQGIQYF.

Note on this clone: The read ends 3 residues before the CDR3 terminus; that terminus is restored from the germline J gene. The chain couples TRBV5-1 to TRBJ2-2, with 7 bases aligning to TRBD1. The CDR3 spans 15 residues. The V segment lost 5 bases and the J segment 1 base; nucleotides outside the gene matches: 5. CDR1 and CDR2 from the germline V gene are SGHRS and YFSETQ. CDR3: CASRAGTENTGELFF. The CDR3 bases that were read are TGCGCCAGCAGAGCCGGGACAGAGAACACCGGGGAG.

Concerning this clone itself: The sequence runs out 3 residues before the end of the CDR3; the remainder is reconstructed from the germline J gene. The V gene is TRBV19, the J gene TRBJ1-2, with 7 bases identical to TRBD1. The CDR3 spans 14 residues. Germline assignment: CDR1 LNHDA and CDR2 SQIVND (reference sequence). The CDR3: CASSEQGSSYDYTF. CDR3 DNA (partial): TGTGCCAGTAGTGAACAGGGGAGCTCCTACGAC.

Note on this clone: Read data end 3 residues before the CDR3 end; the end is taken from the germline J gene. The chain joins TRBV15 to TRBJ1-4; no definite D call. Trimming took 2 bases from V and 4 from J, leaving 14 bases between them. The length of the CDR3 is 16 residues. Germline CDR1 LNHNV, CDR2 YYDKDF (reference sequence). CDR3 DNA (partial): TGTGCCACCAGCAGAAATACAGTGGAAGGTAATGAAAAA. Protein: CATSRNTVEGNEK. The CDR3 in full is CATSRNTVEGNEKLFF.

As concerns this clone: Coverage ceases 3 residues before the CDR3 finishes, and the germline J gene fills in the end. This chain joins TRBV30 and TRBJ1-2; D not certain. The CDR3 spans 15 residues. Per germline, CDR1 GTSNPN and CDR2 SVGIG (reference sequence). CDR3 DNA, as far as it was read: TGTGCCTGGAGCGCTGGACTAGTAAGCACAGATACC. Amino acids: CAWSAGLVSTDT. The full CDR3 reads CAWSAGLVSTDTYTF.

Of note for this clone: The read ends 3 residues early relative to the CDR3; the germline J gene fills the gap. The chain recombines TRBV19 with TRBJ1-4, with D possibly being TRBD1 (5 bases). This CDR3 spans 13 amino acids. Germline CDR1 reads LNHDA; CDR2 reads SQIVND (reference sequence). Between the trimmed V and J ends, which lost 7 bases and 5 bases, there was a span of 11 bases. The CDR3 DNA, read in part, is TGTGCCAGTAAGGATAGGGGAAATGAAAAA. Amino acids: CASKDRGNEK. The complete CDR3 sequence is CASKDRGNEKLFF.

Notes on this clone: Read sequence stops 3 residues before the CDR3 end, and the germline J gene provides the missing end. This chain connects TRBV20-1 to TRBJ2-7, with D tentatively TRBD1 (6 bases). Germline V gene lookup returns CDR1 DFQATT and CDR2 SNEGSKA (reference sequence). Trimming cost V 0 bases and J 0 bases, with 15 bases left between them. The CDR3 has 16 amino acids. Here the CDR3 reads CSARDAAGESSYEQYF. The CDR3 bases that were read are TGCAGTGCTAGAGATGCCGCAGGGGAAAGCTCCTACGAG.

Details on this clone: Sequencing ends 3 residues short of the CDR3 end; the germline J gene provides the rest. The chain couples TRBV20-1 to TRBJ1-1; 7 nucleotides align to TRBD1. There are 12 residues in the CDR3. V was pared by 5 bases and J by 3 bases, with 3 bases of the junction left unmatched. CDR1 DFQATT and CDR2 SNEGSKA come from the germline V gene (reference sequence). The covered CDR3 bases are TGCAGTGCTTCCCAGGGGGACACTGAA. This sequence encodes CSASQGDTE. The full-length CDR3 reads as CSASQGDTEAFF.

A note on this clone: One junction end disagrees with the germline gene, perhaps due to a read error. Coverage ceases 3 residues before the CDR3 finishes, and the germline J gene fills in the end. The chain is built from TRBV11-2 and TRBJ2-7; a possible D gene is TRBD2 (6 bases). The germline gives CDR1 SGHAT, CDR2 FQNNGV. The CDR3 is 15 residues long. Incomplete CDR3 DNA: TGTGCCAGCACCTTAGGCAGAGGAGGGTCCTACGAG. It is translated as CASTLGRGGSYE. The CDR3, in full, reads CASTLGRGGSYEQYF.

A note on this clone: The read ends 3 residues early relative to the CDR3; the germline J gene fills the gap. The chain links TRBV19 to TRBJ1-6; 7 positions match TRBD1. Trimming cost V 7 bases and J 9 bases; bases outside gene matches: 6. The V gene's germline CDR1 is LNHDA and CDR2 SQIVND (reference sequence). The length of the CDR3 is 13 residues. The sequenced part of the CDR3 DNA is TGTGCCAGTATGGGGACAGTTCCTTCACCC. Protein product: CASMGTVPSP. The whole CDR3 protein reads CASMGTVPSPLHF.

CDR3 region: CSVLTRVLRNEQFF. The CDR3 DNA, read in part, is TGCAGCGTTTTGACTAGAGTTCTGCGGAATGAG. This sequence joins TRBV29-1 and TRBJ2-1; the D gene is possibly TRBD2 (6 bases). The read comes to an end 3 residues before the CDR3 does, leaving the germline J gene to fill in the end. CDR1 and CDR2 (germline): SQVTM, ANQGSEA. The CDR3 extends over 14 amino acids. Trimming took 5 bases from V and 7 from J, leaving 18 bases between them.

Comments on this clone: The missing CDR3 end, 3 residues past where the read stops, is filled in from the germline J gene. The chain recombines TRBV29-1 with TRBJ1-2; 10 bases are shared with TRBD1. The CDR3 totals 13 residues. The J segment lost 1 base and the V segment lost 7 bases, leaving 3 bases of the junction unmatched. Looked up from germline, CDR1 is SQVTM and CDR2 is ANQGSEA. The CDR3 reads CSARDRGNYGYTF. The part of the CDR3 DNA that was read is TGCAGCGCCAGGGACAGGGGTAACTATGGC.

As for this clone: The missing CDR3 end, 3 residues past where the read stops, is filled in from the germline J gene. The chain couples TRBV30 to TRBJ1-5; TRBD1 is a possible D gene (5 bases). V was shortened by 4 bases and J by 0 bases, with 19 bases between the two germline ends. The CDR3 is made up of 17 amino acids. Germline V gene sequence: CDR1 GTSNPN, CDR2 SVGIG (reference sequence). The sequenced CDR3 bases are TGTGCCTGGACCCCTTCGTCAGGGTATTATAGCAATCAGCCC. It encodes CAWTPSSGYYSNQP. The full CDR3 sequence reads CAWTPSSGYYSNQPQHF.

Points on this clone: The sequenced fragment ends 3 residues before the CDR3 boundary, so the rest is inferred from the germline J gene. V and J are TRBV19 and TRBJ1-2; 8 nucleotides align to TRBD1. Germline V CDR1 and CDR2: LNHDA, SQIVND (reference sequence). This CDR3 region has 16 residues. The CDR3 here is CASMDTPGGYYNDYTF. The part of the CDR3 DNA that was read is TGTGCCAGTATGGATACCCCAGGGGGCTACTACAATGAC.

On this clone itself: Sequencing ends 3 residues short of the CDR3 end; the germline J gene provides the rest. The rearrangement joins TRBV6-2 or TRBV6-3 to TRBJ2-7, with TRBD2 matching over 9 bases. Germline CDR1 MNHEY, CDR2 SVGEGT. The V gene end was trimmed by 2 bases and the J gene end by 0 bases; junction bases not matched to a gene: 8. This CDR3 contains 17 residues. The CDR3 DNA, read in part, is TGTGCCAGCAGTTACGGTACTAGCGGGCCTCTCTCCTACGAG. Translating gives CASSYGTSGPLSYE. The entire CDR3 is CASSYGTSGPLSYEQYF.

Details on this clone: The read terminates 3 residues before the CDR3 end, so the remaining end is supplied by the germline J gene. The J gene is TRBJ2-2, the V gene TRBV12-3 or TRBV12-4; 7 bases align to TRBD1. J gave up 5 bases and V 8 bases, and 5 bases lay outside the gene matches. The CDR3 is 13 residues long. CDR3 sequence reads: CASRDRGTGELFF. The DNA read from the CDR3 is TGTGCCAGCCGGGACAGAGGGACCGGGGAG.

The CDR3 loop is CASSFIRTGGYEQYF. The part of the CDR3 DNA that was read is TGTGCCAGCAGCTTCATACGGACAGGGGGCTACGAG. The chain recombines TRBV7-9 with TRBJ2-7; 10 nucleotides match TRBD1. The CDR3 goes on 3 residues after the read ends, and that part is filled in from the germline J gene. Germline CDR1 reads SEHNR; CDR2 reads FQNEAQ (reference sequence). CDR3 length equals 15 residues. V lost 3 bases, J lost 3 bases, and 5 bases stayed unmatched.

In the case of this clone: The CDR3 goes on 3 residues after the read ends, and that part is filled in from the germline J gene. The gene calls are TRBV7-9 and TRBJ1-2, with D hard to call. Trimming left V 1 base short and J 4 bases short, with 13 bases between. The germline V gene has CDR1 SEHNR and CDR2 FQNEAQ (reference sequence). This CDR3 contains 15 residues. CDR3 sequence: CASSLVKSYSYGYTF. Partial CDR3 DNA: TGTGCCAGCAGCTTAGTAAAGAGCTATAGCTATGGC.

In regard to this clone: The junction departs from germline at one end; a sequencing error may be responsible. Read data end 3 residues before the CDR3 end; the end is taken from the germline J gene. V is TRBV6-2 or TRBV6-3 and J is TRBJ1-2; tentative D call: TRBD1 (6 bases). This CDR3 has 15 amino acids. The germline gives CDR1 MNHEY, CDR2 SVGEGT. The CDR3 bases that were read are TGTGCCAGCAGTAATGGGGCGGGGGGGCCCTATGAC. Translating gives CASSNGAGGPYD. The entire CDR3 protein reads CASSNGAGGPYDYTF.

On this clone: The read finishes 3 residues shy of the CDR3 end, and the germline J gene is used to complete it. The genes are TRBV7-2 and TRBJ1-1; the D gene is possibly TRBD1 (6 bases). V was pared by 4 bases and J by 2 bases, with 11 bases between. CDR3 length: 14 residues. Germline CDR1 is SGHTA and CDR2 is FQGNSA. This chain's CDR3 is CASSYGGANTEAFF. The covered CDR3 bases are TGTGCCAGCAGCTACGGGGGGGCAAACACTGAA.

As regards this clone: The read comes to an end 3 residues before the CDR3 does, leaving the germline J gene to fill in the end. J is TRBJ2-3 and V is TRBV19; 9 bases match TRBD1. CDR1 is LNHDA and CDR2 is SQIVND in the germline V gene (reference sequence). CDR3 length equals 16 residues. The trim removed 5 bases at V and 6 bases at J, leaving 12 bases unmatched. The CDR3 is CASSARRDRVSDTQYF. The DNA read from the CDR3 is TGTGCCAGTAGTGCGCGGCGGGACAGGGTGTCGGATACG.

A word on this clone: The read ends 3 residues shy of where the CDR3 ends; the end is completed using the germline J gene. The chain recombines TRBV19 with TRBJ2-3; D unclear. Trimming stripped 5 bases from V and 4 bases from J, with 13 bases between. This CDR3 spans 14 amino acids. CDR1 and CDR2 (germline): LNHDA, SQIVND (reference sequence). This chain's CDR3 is CASSEAAGPDTQYF. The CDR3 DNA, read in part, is TGTGCCAGTAGTGAGGCAGCTGGGCCAGATACG.

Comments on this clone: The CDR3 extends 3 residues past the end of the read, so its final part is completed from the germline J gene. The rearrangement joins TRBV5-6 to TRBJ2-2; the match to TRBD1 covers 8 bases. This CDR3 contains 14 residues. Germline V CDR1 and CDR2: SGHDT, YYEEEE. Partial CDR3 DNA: TGTGCCAGCAGCAACGGACAGGGATGGTCACCG. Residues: CASSNGQGWSP. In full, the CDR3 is CASSNGQGWSPLFF.

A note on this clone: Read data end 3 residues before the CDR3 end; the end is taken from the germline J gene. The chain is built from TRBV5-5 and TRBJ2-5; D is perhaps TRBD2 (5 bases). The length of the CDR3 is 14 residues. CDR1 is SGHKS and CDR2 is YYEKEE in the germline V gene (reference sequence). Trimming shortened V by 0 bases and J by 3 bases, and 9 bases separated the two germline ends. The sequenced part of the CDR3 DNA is TGTGCCAGCAGCTTGGGAGGGCAGAAAGAGACC. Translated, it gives CASSLGGQKET. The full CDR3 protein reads CASSLGGQKETQYF.

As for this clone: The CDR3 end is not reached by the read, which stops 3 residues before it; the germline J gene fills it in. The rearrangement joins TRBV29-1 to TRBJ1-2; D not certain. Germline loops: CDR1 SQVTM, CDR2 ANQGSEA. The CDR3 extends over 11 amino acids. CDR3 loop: CSVEDTGGYTF. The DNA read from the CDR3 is TGCAGCGTTGAAGATACGGGGGGC.

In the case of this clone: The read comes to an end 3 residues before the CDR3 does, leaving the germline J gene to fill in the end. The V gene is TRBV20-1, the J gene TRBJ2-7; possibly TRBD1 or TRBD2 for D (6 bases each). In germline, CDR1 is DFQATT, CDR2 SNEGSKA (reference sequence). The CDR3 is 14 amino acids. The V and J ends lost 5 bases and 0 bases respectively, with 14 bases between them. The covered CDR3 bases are TGCAGTGCTTATACAGGGAGGAGCTCCTACGAG. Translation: CSAYTGRSSYE. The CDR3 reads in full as CSAYTGRSSYEQYF.